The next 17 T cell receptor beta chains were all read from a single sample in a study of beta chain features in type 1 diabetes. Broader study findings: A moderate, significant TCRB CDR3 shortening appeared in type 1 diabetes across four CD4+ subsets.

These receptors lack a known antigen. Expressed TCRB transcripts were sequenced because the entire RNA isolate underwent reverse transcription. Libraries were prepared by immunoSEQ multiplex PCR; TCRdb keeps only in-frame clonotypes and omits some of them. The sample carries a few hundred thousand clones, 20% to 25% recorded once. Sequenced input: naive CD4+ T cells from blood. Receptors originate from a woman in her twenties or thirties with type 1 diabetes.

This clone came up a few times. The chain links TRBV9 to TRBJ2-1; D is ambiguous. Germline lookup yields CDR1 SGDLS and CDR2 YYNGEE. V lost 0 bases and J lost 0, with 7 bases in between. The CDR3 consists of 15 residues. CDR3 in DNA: TGTGCCAGCAGCGTAGACTCCCTCTCCTACAATGAGCAGTTCTTC. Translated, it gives CASSVDSLSYNEQFF.

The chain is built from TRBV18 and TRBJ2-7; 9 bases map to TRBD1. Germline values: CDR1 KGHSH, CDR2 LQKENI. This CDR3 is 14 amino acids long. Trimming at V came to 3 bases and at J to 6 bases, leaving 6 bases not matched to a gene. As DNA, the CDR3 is TGTGCCAGCTCACCGGCGGGACAGGGCGCCGAGCAGTACTTC. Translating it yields CASSPAGQGAEQYF.

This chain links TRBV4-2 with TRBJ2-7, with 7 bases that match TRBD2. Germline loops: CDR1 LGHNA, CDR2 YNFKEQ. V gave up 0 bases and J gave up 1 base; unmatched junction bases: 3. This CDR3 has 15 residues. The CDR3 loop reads CASSQDAGASYEQYF. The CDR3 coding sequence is TGTGCCAGCAGCCAAGACGCGGGAGCTTCCTACGAGCAGTACTTC.

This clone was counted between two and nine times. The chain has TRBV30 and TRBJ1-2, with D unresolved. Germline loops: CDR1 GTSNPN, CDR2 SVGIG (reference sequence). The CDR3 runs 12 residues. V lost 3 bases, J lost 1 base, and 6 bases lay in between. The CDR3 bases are TGTGCCTGGAGCCTCGGTAACTATGGCTACACCTTC. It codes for CAWSLGNYGYTF. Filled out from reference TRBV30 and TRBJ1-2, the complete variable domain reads SQTIHQWPATLVQPVGSPLSLECTVEGTSNPNLYWYRQAAGRGLQLLFYSVGIGQISSEVPQNLSASRPQDRQFILSSKKLLLSDSGFYLCAWSLGNYGYTFGSGTRLTVV.

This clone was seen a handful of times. Written as DNA, the CDR3 is TGTGCCAGCAGCTCGGGCGGCGGGGACTCCTACAATGAGCAGTTCTTC. This sequence encodes CASSSGGGDSYNEQFF. The chain couples TRBV7-2 to TRBJ2-1, with TRBD2 as a possible D gene (6 bases). Germline CDR1 and CDR2: SGHTA and FQGNSA. There are 16 residues in the CDR3. The germline V and J ends were trimmed by 4 bases and 0 bases, with 13 bases remaining between them.

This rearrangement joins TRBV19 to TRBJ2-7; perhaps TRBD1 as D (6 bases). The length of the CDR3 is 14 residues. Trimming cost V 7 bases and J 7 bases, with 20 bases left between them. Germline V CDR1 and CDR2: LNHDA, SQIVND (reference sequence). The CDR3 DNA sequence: TGTGCCAGTAAGGGGAGCCCGCCGAGGGGGGAGCAGTACTTC. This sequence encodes CASKGSPPRGEQYF.

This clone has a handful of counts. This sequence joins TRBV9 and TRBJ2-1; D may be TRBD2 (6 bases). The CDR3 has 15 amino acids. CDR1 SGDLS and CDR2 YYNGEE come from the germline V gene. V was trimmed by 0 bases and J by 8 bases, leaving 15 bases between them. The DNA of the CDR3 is TGTGCCAGCAGCGTAGTGGGGACTGCCGGGGATGAGCAGTTCTTC. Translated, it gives CASSVVGTAGDEQFF.

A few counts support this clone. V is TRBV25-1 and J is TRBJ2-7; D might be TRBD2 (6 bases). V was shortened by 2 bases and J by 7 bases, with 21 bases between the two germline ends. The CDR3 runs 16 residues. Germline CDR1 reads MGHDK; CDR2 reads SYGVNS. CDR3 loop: CASSEQLIADGGEQYF. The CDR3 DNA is TGTGCCAGCAGTGAACAGCTTATCGCAGATGGAGGGGAGCAGTACTTC.

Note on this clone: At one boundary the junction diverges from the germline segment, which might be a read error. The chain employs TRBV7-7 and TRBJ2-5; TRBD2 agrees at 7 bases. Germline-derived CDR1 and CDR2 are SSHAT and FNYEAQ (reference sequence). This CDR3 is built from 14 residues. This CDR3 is CASSRLAIQETQYF. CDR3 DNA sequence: TGTGCTAGCAGCCGACTAGCTATCCAAGAGACCCAGTACTTC.

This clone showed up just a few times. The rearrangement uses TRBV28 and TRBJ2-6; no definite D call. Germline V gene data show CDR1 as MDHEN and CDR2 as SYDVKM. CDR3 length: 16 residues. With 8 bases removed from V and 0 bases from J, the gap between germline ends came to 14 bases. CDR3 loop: CASVSGTDSGANVLTF. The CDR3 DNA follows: TGTGCCAGCGTCTCAGGTACCGACTCTGGGGCCAACGTCCTGACTTTC. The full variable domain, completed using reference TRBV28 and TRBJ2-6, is DVKVTQSSRYLVKRTGEKVFLECVQDMDHENMFWYRQDPGLGLRLIYFSYDVKMKEKGDIPEGYSVSREKKERFSLILESASTNQTSMYLCASVSGTDSGANVLTFGAGSRLTVL.

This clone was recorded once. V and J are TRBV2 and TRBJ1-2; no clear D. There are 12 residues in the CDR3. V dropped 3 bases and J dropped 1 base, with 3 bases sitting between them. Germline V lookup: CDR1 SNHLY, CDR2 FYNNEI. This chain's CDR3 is CASSDSNYGYTF. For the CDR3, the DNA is TGTGCCAGCAGTGACAGTAACTATGGCTACACCTTC.

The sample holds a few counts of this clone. This CDR3 is CASSWTSGLAGDNEQFF. The CDR3 DNA is TGCGCCAGCAGCTGGACCTCCGGACTAGCGGGCGACAATGAGCAGTTCTTC. The V call is TRBV5-1, the J call TRBJ2-1; 11 nucleotides agree with TRBD2. Germline-derived CDR1 and CDR2 are SGHRS and YFSETQ. This CDR3 has 17 amino acids. V lost 3 bases and J lost 5; bases outside the gene matches: 10.

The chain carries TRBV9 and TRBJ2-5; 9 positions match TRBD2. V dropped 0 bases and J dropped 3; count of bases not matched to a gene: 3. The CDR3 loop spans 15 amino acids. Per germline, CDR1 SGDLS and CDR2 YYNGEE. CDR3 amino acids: CASSVGLAEEETQYF. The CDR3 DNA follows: TGTGCCAGCAGCGTAGGACTAGCGGAGGAAGAGACCCAGTACTTC. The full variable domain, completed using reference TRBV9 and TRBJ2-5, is DSGVTQTPKHLITATGQRVTLRCSPRSGDLSVYWYQQSLDQGLQFLIQYYNGEERAKGNILERFSAQQFPDLHSELNLSSLELGDSALYFCASSVGLAEEETQYFGPGTRLLVL.

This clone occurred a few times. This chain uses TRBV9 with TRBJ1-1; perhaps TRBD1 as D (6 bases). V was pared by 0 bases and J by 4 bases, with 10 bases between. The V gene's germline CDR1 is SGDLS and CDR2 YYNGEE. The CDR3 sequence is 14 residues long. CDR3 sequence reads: CASSVGQGSTEAFF. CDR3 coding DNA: TGTGCCAGCAGCGTAGGGCAGGGGAGCACTGAAGCTTTCTTT.

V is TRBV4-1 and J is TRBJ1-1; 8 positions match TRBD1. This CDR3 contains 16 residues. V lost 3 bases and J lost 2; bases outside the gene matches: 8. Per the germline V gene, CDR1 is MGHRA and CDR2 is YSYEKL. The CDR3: CASSQNRDRINTEAFF. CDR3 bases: TGCGCCAGCAGCCAGAACAGGGACAGGATAAACACTGAAGCTTTCTTT.

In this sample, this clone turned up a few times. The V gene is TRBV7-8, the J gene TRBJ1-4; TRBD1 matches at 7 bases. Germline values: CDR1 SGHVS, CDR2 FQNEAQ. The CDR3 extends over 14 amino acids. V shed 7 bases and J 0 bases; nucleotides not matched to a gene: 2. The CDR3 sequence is CASTGTATNEKLFF. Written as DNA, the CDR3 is TGTGCCAGCACCGGGACAGCAACTAATGAAAAACTGTTTTTT.

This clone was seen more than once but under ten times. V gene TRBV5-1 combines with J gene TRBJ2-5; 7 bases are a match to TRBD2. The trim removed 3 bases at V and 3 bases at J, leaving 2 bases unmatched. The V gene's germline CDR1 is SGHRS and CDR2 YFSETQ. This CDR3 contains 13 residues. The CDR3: CASSSAGEETQYF. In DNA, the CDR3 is TGCGCCAGCAGCTCGGCGGGGGAAGAGACCCAGTACTTC.